This is a list of T cell receptor beta chains from one sample in a study of blood T cell repertoires in COVID-19. Sequencing used immunoSEQ multiplex PCR; TCRdb keeps in-frame clones, though not all of them. The table records under 200,000 clones, about three quarters of them present only once. The sample was peripheral blood. The receptors shown here come from a man in his 70s with acute or convalescent COVID-19. CDR3s include the opening cysteine and the closing phenylalanine or tryptophan. A D gene is named only where the DNA matches it firmly.

v_gene: TRBV5-8
j_gene: TRBJ1-3
d_gene: NA
CDR3nt: TGTGCCAGCAGCTTGGGGGGACGCGCAGGGGCTGGAAACACCATATATTTT
CDR3aa: CASSLGGRAGAGNTIYF

v_gene: TRBV10-3
j_gene: TRBJ2-6
d_gene: NA
CDR3nt: TGTGCCATCAGTGAACAAGGTGGCGGCAACGTCCTGACTTTC
CDR3aa: CAISEQGGGNVLTF

v_gene: TRBV5-1
j_gene: TRBJ1-1
d_gene: NA
CDR3nt: TGCGCCAGCAGCGAACAGGGACCCACCGGCACTGAAGCTTTCTTT
CDR3aa: CASSEQGPTGTEAFF

v_gene: TRBV5-8
j_gene: TRBJ2-2
d_gene: NA
CDR3nt: TGTGCCAGCAGTTCTACGCACAGGACCTACACCGGGGAGCTGTTTTTT
CDR3aa: CASSSTHRTYTGELFF

v_gene: TRBV29-1
j_gene: TRBJ2-5
d_gene: TRBD1
CDR3nt: TGCAGCGTGGGGACAGGGAGGGAGACCCAGTACTTC
CDR3aa: CSVGTGRETQYF

v_gene: TRBV18
j_gene: TRBJ2-7
d_gene: TRBD1
CDR3nt: TGTGCCAGCTCACGGGACAGGACATACGAGCAGTACTTC
CDR3aa: CASSRDRTYEQYF

v_gene: TRBV27
j_gene: TRBJ2-1
d_gene: TRBD2
CDR3nt: TGTGCCAGCAGTTTCCCCGGGACTAGCGGTTACAATGAGCAGTTCTTC
CDR3aa: CASSFPGTSGYNEQFF

v_gene: TRBV5-1
j_gene: TRBJ1-2
d_gene: NA
CDR3nt: TGCGCCAGCAGCTTGGGCCCCCAGGGAGGTGGCTATGGCTACACCTTC
CDR3aa: CASSLGPQGGGYGYTF

v_gene: TRBV27
j_gene: TRBJ1-1
d_gene: TRBD1
CDR3nt: TGTGCCAGCAGTTTCGCTGCTCCAGGGGGCTCTGAAGCTTTCTTT
CDR3aa: CASSFAAPGGSEAFF

v_gene: TRBV5-1
j_gene: TRBJ1-1
d_gene: TRBD1
CDR3nt: TGCGCCAGCAGCTTGGGGACAGGGGGGAACACTGAAGCTTTCTTT
CDR3aa: CASSLGTGGNTEAFF

v_gene: TRBV6-5
j_gene: TRBJ2-1
d_gene: TRBD2
CDR3nt: TGTGCCAGCAGAGTACTAGCGGGAGTCACTGAGCAGTTCTTC
CDR3aa: CASRVLAGVTEQFF

v_gene: TRBV21-1
j_gene: TRBJ1-4
d_gene: NA
CDR3nt: TGTGCCAGCAGTATTATCCCAACTAATGAAAAACTGTTTTTT
CDR3aa: CASSIIPTNEKLFF

v_gene: TRBV15
j_gene: TRBJ1-1
d_gene: NA
CDR3nt: TGTGCCACCAGCAGAGCAAAGCAGGGCACTGAAGCTTTCTTT
CDR3aa: CATSRAKQGTEAFF

v_gene: TRBV28
j_gene: TRBJ1-3
d_gene: NA
CDR3nt: TGTGCCAGCAGTCCCTTCTCTGGAAACACCATATATTTT
CDR3aa: CASSPFSGNTIYF

v_gene: TRBV27
j_gene: TRBJ1-6
d_gene: NA
CDR3nt: TGTGCCAGCAGTCGGGACACGATAGTTTCACCCCTCCACTTT
CDR3aa: CASSRDTIVSPLHF

v_gene: TRBV9
j_gene: TRBJ2-5
d_gene: NA
CDR3nt: TGTGCCAGCAGGCGACTAGAGTCTGAGACCCAGTACTTC
CDR3aa: CASRRLESETQYF

v_gene: TRBV19
j_gene: TRBJ2-5
d_gene: NA
CDR3nt: TGTGCCAGTAGTGAGCGCGCCGAGGCCCAGTACTTC
CDR3aa: CASSERAEAQYF

v_gene: TRBV6-5
j_gene: TRBJ2-7
d_gene: NA
CDR3nt: TGTGCCAGCAGTTACGACTCGAGGGATTCCTACGAGCAGTACTTC
CDR3aa: CASSYDSRDSYEQYF

v_gene: TRBV28
j_gene: TRBJ1-3
d_gene: NA
CDR3nt: TGTGCCAGCAGCTCGGCAGGGTTGGGAAACACCATATATTTT
CDR3aa: CASSSAGLGNTIYF

v_gene: TRBV7-6
j_gene: TRBJ2-5
d_gene: NA
CDR3nt: TGTGCCAGCAGCTCACAAGAGACCCAGTACTTC
CDR3aa: CASSSQETQYF